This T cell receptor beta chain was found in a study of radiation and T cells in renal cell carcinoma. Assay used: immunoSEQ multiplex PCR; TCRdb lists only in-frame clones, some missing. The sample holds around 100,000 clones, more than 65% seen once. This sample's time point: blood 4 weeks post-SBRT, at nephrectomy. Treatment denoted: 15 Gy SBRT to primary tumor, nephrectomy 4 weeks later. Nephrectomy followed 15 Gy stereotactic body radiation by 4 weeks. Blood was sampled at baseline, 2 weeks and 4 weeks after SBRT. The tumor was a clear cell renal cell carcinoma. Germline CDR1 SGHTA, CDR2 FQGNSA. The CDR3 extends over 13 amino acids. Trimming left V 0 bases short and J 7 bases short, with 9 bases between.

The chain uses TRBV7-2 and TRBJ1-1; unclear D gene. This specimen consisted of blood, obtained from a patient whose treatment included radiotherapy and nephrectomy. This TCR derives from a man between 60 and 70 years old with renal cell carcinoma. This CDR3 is CASSLAVWGEAFF. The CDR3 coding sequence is TGTGCCAGCAGCTTAGCGGTCTGGGGTGAAGCTTTCTTT.